The next 25 T cell receptor beta chains were all read from a single sample in a study of cytomegalovirus exposure and HLA in healthy donors. The data were produced by immunoSEQ multiplex PCR, yet TCRdb's version contains in-frame clones alone and is incomplete. The table records fewer than 200,000 clones, about 90% of them present only once. What was sequenced was PBMCs. The origin of the receptors is a woman younger than 35 in good health and CMV-seropositive.

This chain connects TRBV4-1 to TRBJ2-4, with 12 nucleotides matching TRBD1. Per germline, CDR1 MGHRA and CDR2 YSYEKL. The CDR3 extends over 15 amino acids. J gave up 9 bases and V 1 base, and 4 bases lay outside the gene matches. CDR3 DNA: TGCGCCAGCAGCCAAGCCGGGACAGGGGGCGGCATTCAGTACTTC. It encodes CASSQAGTGGGIQYF.

The V gene is TRBV6-5, the J gene TRBJ2-1; D is uncertain. This CDR3 has 12 residues. V lost 0 bases to trimming and J lost 9 bases, with 6 bases between them. Germline CDR1 reads MNHEY; CDR2 reads SVGAGI. CDR3 amino acids: CASSYSGSEQFF. In DNA form, the CDR3 reads TGTGCCAGCAGTTACTCTGGTAGTGAGCAGTTCTTC.

J is TRBJ2-3 and V is TRBV6-5; 9 bases line up with TRBD2. Per germline, CDR1 MNHEY and CDR2 SVGAGI. CDR3 length: 16 residues. Germline trimming cut 2 bases from V and 7 bases from J; bases unmatched to any gene: 10. The DNA for the CDR3 is TGTGCCAGCAGTTACGGACCGCGGGGGGGTAGCCATACGCAGTATTTT. Its translation is CASSYGPRGGSHTQYF.

The V gene is TRBV5-4, the J gene TRBJ2-1; D is possibly TRBD2 (5 bases). Trimming removed 5 bases from V and 14 bases from J, with 14 bases in between. Germline CDR1 is SGHNT and CDR2 is YYREEE (reference sequence). The CDR3 runs 11 residues. The CDR3 region has the DNA TGTGCCAGCAGGTACGGGAATGTGGAGTTCTTC. Its translation: CASRYGNVEFF.

The chain carries TRBV28 and TRBJ2-7, with TRBD2 matching 11 bases. CDR1 is MDHEN, CDR2 SYDVKM, per germline. This CDR3 comprises 13 residues. V shed 4 bases, J shed 4 bases, and the junction held 0 bases outside the gene matches. The CDR3 protein is CASSSSGRYEQYF. The CDR3, as DNA: TGTGCCAGCAGTTCTAGCGGGAGGTACGAGCAGTACTTC.

This rearrangement joins TRBV27 to TRBJ1-1; TRBD1 agrees at 7 bases. The CDR3 totals 13 residues. With V trimmed by 4 bases and J by 9 bases, 8 bases remained unmatched. The V gene's germline CDR1 is MNHEY and CDR2 SMNVEV (reference sequence). CDR3 nucleotides: TGTGCCAGCAGTTCCGGGACAGCCCGCAAAGCTTTCTTT. Translated, it gives CASSSGTARKAFF.

This clone appeared a single time. The V gene is TRBV6-6, the J gene TRBJ2-1; D gene uncertain. Germline CDR1 is MNHNY and CDR2 is SVGAGI (reference sequence). V was clipped by 3 bases and J by 5 bases, with 14 bases between them. The CDR3 is 15 residues long. The CDR3 DNA follows: TGTGCCAGCAGTTATGCGAGTCCGCGCAACAATGAGCAGTTCTTC. Protein: CASSYASPRNNEQFF.

V gene TRBV28 combines with J gene TRBJ2-5; 10 positions match TRBD1. The germline V gene encodes CDR1 MDHEN and CDR2 SYDVKM. Losses at the gene ends were 5 bases for V and 6 bases for J; bases not matched to a gene: 6. CDR3 length: 14 residues. CDR3 loop: CASSLDRGRKTQYF. CDR3 nucleotides: TGTGCCAGCAGTCTAGACAGGGGGCGGAAGACCCAGTACTTC.

The chain employs TRBV19 and TRBJ2-1; a weak D match, TRBD2 (6 bases). V gave up 4 bases and J gave up 13 bases, with 17 bases separating them. Germline CDR1 reads LNHDA; CDR2 reads SQIVND (reference sequence). The CDR3 runs to 13 residues. CDR3 nucleotide sequence: TGTGCCAGTAGTAGTTCAGCGGGTGGACCTCAGTTCTTC. Translated: CASSSSAGGPQFF.

The rearrangement joins TRBV2 to TRBJ2-1; 7 positions agree with TRBD2. CDR3 size: 17 residues. V trimming: 3 bases; J trimming: 6 bases; junction bases outside the gene matches: 14. Germline V gene sequence: CDR1 SNHLY, CDR2 FYNNEI. CDR3 protein: CASSEVIGTKRSNEQFF. CDR3 DNA sequence: TGTGCCAGCAGTGAGGTAATTGGGACTAAGCGGAGCAATGAGCAGTTCTTC.

The chain joins TRBV19 to TRBJ2-3; weak D call: TRBD2 (5 bases). This CDR3 has 15 amino acids. The V gene lost 6 bases and the J gene lost 2 bases, with 15 bases spanning the gap. Germline assignment: CDR1 LNHDA and CDR2 SQIVND (reference sequence). The CDR3: CASREGLSSTDTQYF. The CDR3 DNA sequence: TGTGCCAGTAGGGAAGGACTTTCCTCCACAGATACGCAGTATTTT.

The genes are TRBV20-1 and TRBJ1-2, with D hard to call. CDR1 and CDR2 (germline): DFQATT, SNEGSKA (reference sequence). The CDR3 is 11 residues long. V was shortened by 4 bases and J by 7 bases, with 10 bases between the two germline ends. CDR3 sequence reads: CSAMWSSGYTF. Written as DNA, the CDR3 is TGCAGTGCTATGTGGTCGAGTGGCTACACCTTC.

The chain joins TRBV2 to TRBJ1-6; D perhaps matches TRBD1 (5 bases). V lost 2 bases, J lost 11 bases, and 10 bases lay in between. CDR3 length: 13 residues. Germline CDR1 SNHLY, CDR2 FYNNEI. The CDR3 loop reads CASSERGTAPLHF. Written as DNA, the CDR3 is TGTGCCAGCAGTGAAAGGGGAACGGCACCCCTCCACTTT.

The chain couples TRBV15 to TRBJ1-2; 11 bases are shared with TRBD1. CDR3 length: 16 amino acids. From germline, CDR1 is LNHNV and CDR2 YYDKDF (reference sequence). Trimming cost V 1 base and J 2 bases; bases outside gene matches: 3. CDR3 in amino acids: CATSRAGTGGNYGYTF. The CDR3 DNA follows: TGTGCCACCAGCAGAGCCGGGACAGGGGGGAACTATGGCTACACCTTC.

This rearrangement joins TRBV28 to TRBJ2-1, with D possibly matching TRBD2 (6 bases). Germline CDR1 is MDHEN and CDR2 is SYDVKM. V was clipped by 6 bases and J by 8 bases, with 17 bases between them. This CDR3 spans 14 amino acids. CDR3 nucleotide sequence: TGTGCCAGCAGCCCCCGGGACTCTCTCGATGAGCAGTTCTTC. Its translation is CASSPRDSLDEQFF.

The chain couples TRBV29-1 to TRBJ1-1, with D possibly matching TRBD1 (5 bases). The germline gives CDR1 SQVTM, CDR2 ANQGSEA. V was shortened by 3 bases and J by 6 bases, with 11 bases between the two germline ends. The CDR3 has 12 residues. The CDR3 reads CSVDGGRAEAFF. In nucleotides, the CDR3 is TGCAGCGTTGATGGGGGGAGAGCTGAAGCTTTCTTT.

This rearrangement joins TRBV15 to TRBJ1-2; 8 bases are a match to TRBD1. The CDR3 totals 12 residues. V lost 1 base to trimming and J lost 10 bases; unmatched junction nucleotides: 2. From germline, CDR1 is LNHNV and CDR2 YYDKDF (reference sequence). CDR3 coding DNA: TGTGCCACCAGCAGAGGGACAGGGTTCTACACCTTC. Residues: CATSRGTGFYTF.

The CDR3 sequence: CASSCWGRGQGLGKNIQYF. CDR3 bases: TGCGCCAGCAGTTGTTGGGGTAGAGGACAGGGGTTAGGCAAAAACATTCAGTACTTC. The chain is built from TRBV23-1 and TRBJ2-4; 9 nucleotides match TRBD1. TRBV23-1 carries the ORF label, with uncertain function. The CDR3 sequence is 19 residues long. Unmatched junction bases numbered 17, after V lost 5 bases and J lost 3 bases.

This clone was seen only once. V gene TRBV5-8 combines with J gene TRBJ1-5; 12 bases fit TRBD1. Germline CDR1 and CDR2: SGHTS and YDEGEE. The CDR3 is 18 residues long. After removal of 4 bases from V and 7 bases from J, the junction contained 15 bases not matched to a gene. The CDR3 is CASSTAGTGGGRGQPQHF. For the CDR3, the DNA is TGTGCCAGCAGCACCGCCGGGACAGGGGGCGGCCGAGGCCAGCCCCAGCATTTT.

The rearrangement links TRBV12-5 to TRBJ1-1; maybe TRBD1 (5 bases). The CDR3 has 13 amino acids. Germline CDR1 is LGHNT and CDR2 is FRNRAP. The V gene lost 2 bases and the J gene lost 6 bases, with 10 bases spanning the gap. The CDR3 loop reads CASGLRAGPEAFF. CDR3 nucleotide sequence: TGTGCTAGTGGTTTGAGGGCAGGGCCTGAAGCTTTCTTT.

This clone was seen only once. The V and J genes are TRBV6-5 and TRBJ1-1; the D is unclear. Germline loops: CDR1 MNHEY, CDR2 SVGAGI. Trimming shortened V by 3 bases and J by 1 base, and 9 bases separated the two germline ends. This CDR3 spans 14 amino acids. As DNA, the CDR3 is TGTGCCAGCAGTTATGGAGGGAGGAACACTGAAGCTTTCTTT. Translated: CASSYGGRNTEAFF.

V and J are TRBV7-9 and TRBJ2-1, with 11 bases fitting TRBD1. The junction had 4 bases not matched to a gene; V was cut back by 2 bases and J by 4 bases. The germline V gene encodes CDR1 SEHNR and CDR2 FQNEAQ (reference sequence). CDR3 size: 16 residues. The CDR3, as DNA: TGTGCCAGCAGCTTACAAGGACAGGGGGCTTACAATGAGCAGTTCTTC. Translated: CASSLQGQGAYNEQFF. Full variable domain (missing parts from reference TRBV7-9 and TRBJ2-1): DTGVSQNPRHKITKRGQNVTFRCDPISEHNRLYWYRQTLGQGPEFLTYFQNEAQLEKSRLLSDRFSAERPKGSFSTLEIQRTEQGDSAMYLCASSLQGQGAYNEQFFGPGTRLTVL.

This clone has only a few counts. This sequence joins TRBV19 and TRBJ2-1; perhaps TRBD2 as D (6 bases). Germline V CDR1 and CDR2: LNHDA, SQIVND (reference sequence). V was cut by 8 bases and J by 8 bases, with 19 bases left in between. The CDR3 sequence is 14 residues long. The DNA for the CDR3 is TGTGCCAGTTCCCGCGGGACCCTCGACCATGAGCAGTTCTTC. Protein product: CASSRGTLDHEQFF.

This chain links TRBV28 with TRBJ1-3; 10 nucleotides align to TRBD1. Germline V CDR1 and CDR2: MDHEN, SYDVKM. V was pared by 5 bases and J by 2 bases, with 9 bases of the junction left unmatched. The CDR3 length is 17 residues. The CDR3 spells CASSPPGTGDAGNTIYF. The CDR3 bases are TGTGCCAGCAGTCCACCCGGGACAGGGGACGCTGGAAACACCATATATTTT.

This chain connects TRBV5-1 to TRBJ1-2, with D unclear. Per the germline V gene, CDR1 is SGHRS and CDR2 is YFSETQ. CDR3 length: 15 amino acids. The germline V and J ends were trimmed by 0 bases and 5 bases, with 14 bases remaining between them. The CDR3 loop reads CASSLVEGAMYGYTF. CDR3 nucleotides: TGCGCCAGCAGCTTGGTGGAGGGTGCTATGTATGGCTACACCTTC.